This T cell receptor beta chain was found in a study of regulatory T cells in long-lasting Graves disease. This clonotype has a handful of counts. iRepertoire HTBI primers and Arm-PCR of CDR3 regions built TCR beta libraries. TCRdb re-called the multiplex PCR reads with MiXCR, one entry per CDR3 protein. The sample comprises 300,000 to 400,000 distinct CDR3 sequences, 16% of which are singletons, and around 27% rests with the top ten. This CDR3 is 14 amino acids long. Germline V gene lookup returns CDR1 MGHRA and CDR2 YSYEKL. V was trimmed by 0 bases and J by 5 bases, leaving 11 bases between them. The time point: newly diagnosed GD, antithyroid drugs for less than 3 months. The authors made the TCR library using RNA they extracted from PBMCs. The same sample was also used in a study of T cells in Graves' hyperthyroidism and ophthalmopathy. That source adds: Blood also showed most of the thyroid clonotypes that were expanded above 0.001. The model made its ophthalmopathy prediction, and onset followed a median about 6.8 months later.

The specimen was peripheral blood mononuclear cells (PBMCs), collected at new diagnosis, from a patient treated with antithyroid drugs. The receptor was derived from a man aged 40-49 years with Graves disease. The J gene is TRBJ2-7, the V gene TRBV4-1, with D uncertain. The CDR3 region is CASSQEPGSDEQYF. CDR3 sequence (DNA): TGCGCCAGCAGCCAAGAGCCCGGGTCCGACGAGCAGTACTTC.